These T cell receptor beta chains were read from a single sample in a study of shared clonotypes between healthy human individuals. TCRdb's copy holds only in-frame clones and misses some; the assay was immunoSEQ multiplex PCR. The sample includes approximately 980,000 clones, approximately 76% of them seen just once. Specimen: memory CD4+ T cells sorted from blood. Receptor source: a man between 18 and 35 years old in good health. Both conserved end residues are part of each CDR3. D genes are given only for firm matches. Not every row has a clone size; where given, it reads once, few, many or a size class.

>TRBJ1-2|NA|11|NA|TRBV5-4
TGTGCCAGCAGCTTGGGGTCTGGCTACACCTTC
CASSLGSGYTF
>TRBJ1-2|NA|14|NA|TRBV7-2
TGTGCCAGCAGCCGCCAGGACACTGGCTATGGCTACACCTTC
CASSRQDTGYGYTF
>TRBJ1-1|NA|12|few|TRBV6-5
TGTGCCAGCAGTGTCCGGGGCACTGAAGCTTTCTTT
CASSVRGTEAFF
>TRBJ2-2|TRBD1|15|NA|TRBV6-5
TGTGCCAGCAGGGCGGACAGGGGAAGGACCGGGGAGCTGTTTTTT
CASRADRGRTGELFF
>TRBJ2-7|NA|14|NA|TRBV7-2
TGTGCCAGCAGCCCTACTTGGCAGACCTACGAGCAGTACTTC
CASSPTWQTYEQYF
>TRBJ2-1|TRBD2|15|NA|TRBV11-2
TGTGCCAGCAGCCATCTAGCGGGGGGCAGGGATGAGCAGTTCTTC
CASSHLAGGRDEQFF
>TRBJ2-2|NA|15|few|TRBV5-1
TGCGCCAGCAGCTCCACCGGGGCAAACACCGGGGAGCTGTTTTTT
CASSSTGANTGELFF
>TRBJ2-1|NA|15|NA|TRBV6-1
TGTGCCAGCAGTGAAGCGGATACATCCTACAATGAGCAGTTCTTC
CASSEADTSYNEQFF
>TRBJ2-1|TRBD2|15|once|TRBV5-4
TGTGCCAGCAGCTTTTCAACTAGCGGGAGCGATGAGCAGTTCTTC
CASSFSTSGSDEQFF
>TRBJ1-5|NA|14|few|TRBV30
TGTGCCTGGAGCGGGGACCCTGGAGAGCAGCCCCAGCATTTT
CAWSGDPGEQPQHF
>TRBJ2-2|TRBD1|15|NA|TRBV7-3
TGTGCCAGCAGCTCGGACAGGTTCGGCACCGGGGAGCTGTTTTTT
CASSSDRFGTGELFF
>TRBJ2-5|NA|13|NA|TRBV4-1
TGCGCCAGCAGCCAGACAGCTCAAGAGACCCAGTACTTC
CASSQTAQETQYF
>TRBJ2-5|NA|12|NA|TRBV2
TGTGCCAGCAGTGAGAGGGAAGAGACCCAGTACTTC
CASSEREETQYF
>TRBJ2-1|NA|17|NA|TRBV13
TGTGCCAGCAGCTTAAGGAGGGCTAACCCCGGGGGCAATGAGCAGTTCTTC
CASSLRRANPGGNEQFF
>TRBJ1-5|TRBD1|15|many|TRBV2
TGTGCCAGCAGTGAAGCTACAGGGGGCGGTCAGCCCCAGCATTTT
CASSEATGGGQPQHF
>TRBJ1-2|TRBD1|14|NA|TRBV30
TGTGCCTGGAAAGTGCAACAGGGGGCCGGAGGCTACACCTTC
CAWKVQQGAGGYTF
>TRBJ1-6|NA|14|once|TRBV18
TGTGCCAGCTCACCGGGGCAGTCCAATTCACCCCTCCACTTT
CASSPGQSNSPLHF
>TRBJ1-5|NA|15|NA|TRBV10-2
TGCGCCAGCAGTGATCGGGGGATTAGCAATCAGCCCCAGCATTTT
CASSDRGISNQPQHF
>TRBJ1-1|TRBD1|15|NA|TRBV29-1
TGCAGCGTTGAAGGGGAGGACAGGGGGCGAACTGAAGCTTTCTTT
CSVEGEDRGRTEAFF
>TRBJ2-1|TRBD2|15|once|TRBV30
TGTGCCTGGAGTTTAGGAGCGGGAGAGGAGGATGAGCAGTTCTTC
CAWSLGAGEEDEQFF
>TRBJ2-3|NA|13|NA|TRBV11-2
TGTGCCAGCAGCCCCTCGACAGCGGAGACGGAGTATTTT
CASSPSTAETEYF
>TRBJ1-6|NA|15|NA|TRBV6-4
TGTGCCAGCAGTTCCGACGCACAGGTGAATTCACCCCTCCACTTT
CASSSDAQVNSPLHF
>TRBJ1-5|NA|14|NA|TRBV6-5
TGTGCCAGCAGTTCCGCCGGTCTTATTCAGCCCCAGCATTTT
CASSSAGLIQPQHF
>TRBJ1-3|NA|16|NA|TRBV5-1
TGCGCCAGCAGCTTGGAGCAGCCTTTCTCTGGAAACACCATATATTTT
CASSLEQPFSGNTIYF
>TRBJ2-7|TRBD1|16|NA|TRBV11-2
TGTGCCAGCAGCTTAGATAACAGGGGCTTTTCCTACGAGCAGTACTTC
CASSLDNRGFSYEQYF
>TRBJ2-3|TRBD1|13|NA|TRBV30
TGTGCCTGGAGTCAGGTGACAGGGGATACGCAGTATTTT
CAWSQVTGDTQYF
>TRBJ1-1|NA|17|NA|TRBV7-2
TGTGCCAGCAGCTTAGTAAGCGTCAGGGGCGGGAACACTGAAGCTTTCTTT
CASSLVSVRGGNTEAFF
>TRBJ1-2|TRBD1|12|NA|TRBV5-4
TGTGCCATCCGGACAGGGATGGAAGGCTACACCTTC
CAIRTGMEGYTF
>TRBJ2-3|NA|14|NA|TRBV6-5
TGTGCCAGCAGTTACTCCAGTAGCACAGATACGCAGTATTTT
CASSYSSSTDTQYF
>TRBJ1-3|NA|15|NA|TRBV10-1
TGCGCCAGCAGTGAGTCGAATGGCCTAGGAAACACCATATATTTT
CASSESNGLGNTIYF
>TRBJ2-7|TRBD1|12|NA|TRBV11-2
TGTGCCACCGAAACAGGGGGCAACGAGCAGTACTTC
CATETGGNEQYF
>TRBJ2-3|NA|15|NA|TRBV2
TGTGCCAGCAGCGAGGGACTCCTACCCGCAGATACGCAGTATTTT
CASSEGLLPADTQYF
>TRBJ2-2|NA|13|NA|TRBV28
TGTGCCAGCAGGTTCGCGGGCCTCGGGGAGCTGTTTTTT
CASRFAGLGELFF
>TRBJ2-3|NA|15|once|TRBV5-1
TGCGCCAGCAGCCCGGACGCCGCGAGCACAGATACGCAGTATTTT
CASSPDAASTDTQYF
>TRBJ1-2|TRBD1|14|NA|TRBV29-1
TGCAGCGTTGAAGGGCAGGGGGATAACTATGGCTACACCTTC
CSVEGQGDNYGYTF
>TRBJ1-1|TRBD1|15|NA|TRBV28
TGTGCCAGCAGATCGGACAGGGTTGCGAACACTGAAGCTTTCTTT
CASRSDRVANTEAFF
>TRBJ1-1|NA|11|NA|TRBV28
TGTGCCAGCAGTTCCAACACTGAAGCTTTCTTT
CASSSNTEAFF
>TRBJ1-6|NA|15|NA|TRBV11-2
TGTGCCAGCAGCTTAGGGACGGGCATCGGATCACCCCTCCACTTT
CASSLGTGIGSPLHF
>TRBJ1-1|NA|14|few|TRBV2
TGTGCCAGCACCACGGGTAGGGGAAGTACTGAAGCTTTCTTT
CASTTGRGSTEAFF
>TRBJ2-4|TRBD2|14|NA|TRBV29-1
TGCAGCGTTGGGGCGGGAGGGCCGTCAGACATTCAGTACTTC
CSVGAGGPSDIQYF
>TRBJ2-5|NA|16|NA|TRBV7-2
TGTGCCAGCACAGAGGGGGCTAGCGGGCTCCGGGAGACCCAGTACTTC
CASTEGASGLRETQYF
>TRBJ1-4|NA|14|many|TRBV27
TGTGCCAGCAGTCCCCTCCGACGGATTGAAAAACTGTTTTTT
CASSPLRRIEKLFF
>TRBJ2-5|NA|16|NA|TRBV19
TGTGCCAGTAGTAGAGGAGGGGGGGCGATAGGAGAGACCCAGTACTTC
CASSRGGGAIGETQYF
>TRBJ2-3|TRBD2|18|many|TRBV5-1
TGCGCCAGCAGCCCCGGGGTAGCGGGGGCGAAACCCACAGATACGCAGTATTTT
CASSPGVAGAKPTDTQYF
>TRBJ2-1|NA|16|few|TRBV4-2
TGTGCCAGCAGCCAAGAGTATAGTGTCTCTTACAATGAGCAGTTCTTC
CASSQEYSVSYNEQFF
>TRBJ2-3|NA|11|NA|TRBV6-5
TGTGCCAGCAACAGAGGAGATACGCAGTATTTT
CASNRGDTQYF
>TRBJ1-2|NA|14|NA|TRBV14
TGTGCCAGCAGCCAGATGGACGGCCACTATGGCTACACCTTC
CASSQMDGHYGYTF
>TRBJ2-3|NA|14|NA|TRBV7-7
TGTGCTAGCAGCTCCGGCTCATCCACAGATACGCAGTATTTT
CASSSGSSTDTQYF
>TRBJ1-2|TRBD1|13|NA|TRBV5-1
TGCGCCAGCAGCGCCGGACAGGGCTATGGCTACACCTTC
CASSAGQGYGYTF
>TRBJ1-5|TRBD1|15|once|TRBV30
TGTGCCTGGGGAAGCCAGGGGGCGGGGTATCAGCCCCAGCATTTT
CAWGSQGAGYQPQHF
>TRBJ2-3|TRBD2|15|NA|TRBV5-4
TGTGCCAGCAGCTCCACCGGACTAGCGGGAGATACGCAGTATTTT
CASSSTGLAGDTQYF
>TRBJ2-3|TRBD2|14|NA|TRBV11-2
TGTGCCAGCAGCGCCGCGGGGGGGGCAGATACGCAGTATTTT
CASSAAGGADTQYF
>TRBJ2-1|TRBD2|15|NA|TRBV15
TGTGCCACCAGCAGAGAACTAGCGGATTACAATGAGCAGTTCTTC
CATSRELADYNEQFF
>TRBJ2-7|NA|13|once|TRBV7-8
TGTGCCAGCAGCGGGACTTACACCTACGAGCAGTACTTC
CASSGTYTYEQYF